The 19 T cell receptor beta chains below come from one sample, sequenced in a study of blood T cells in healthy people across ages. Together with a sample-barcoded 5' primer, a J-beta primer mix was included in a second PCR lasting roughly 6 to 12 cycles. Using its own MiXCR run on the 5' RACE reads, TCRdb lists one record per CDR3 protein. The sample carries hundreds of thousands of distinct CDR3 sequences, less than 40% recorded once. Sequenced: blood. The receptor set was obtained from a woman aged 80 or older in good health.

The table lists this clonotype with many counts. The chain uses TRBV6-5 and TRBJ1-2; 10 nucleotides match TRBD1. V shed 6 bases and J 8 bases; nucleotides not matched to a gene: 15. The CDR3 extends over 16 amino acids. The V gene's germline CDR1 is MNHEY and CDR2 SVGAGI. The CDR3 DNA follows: TGTGCCAGCAGCTCCGGGACAGGGGATTGGTGGCGAGGCTACACCTTC. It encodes CASSSGTGDWWRGYTF.

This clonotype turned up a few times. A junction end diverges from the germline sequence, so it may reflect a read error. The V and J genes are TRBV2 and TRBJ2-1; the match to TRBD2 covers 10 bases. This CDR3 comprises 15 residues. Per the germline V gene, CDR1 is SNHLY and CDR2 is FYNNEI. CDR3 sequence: CACSELAGTYNEQFF. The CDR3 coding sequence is TGTGCCTGCAGTGAACTAGCGGGGACCTACAATGAGCAGTTCTTC. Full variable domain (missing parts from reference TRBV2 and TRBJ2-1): EPEVTQTPSHQVTQMGQEVILRCVPISNHLYFYWYRQILGQKVEFLVSFYNNEISEKSEIFDDQFSVERPDGSNFTLKIRSTKLEDSAMYFCACSELAGTYNEQFFGPGTRLTVL.

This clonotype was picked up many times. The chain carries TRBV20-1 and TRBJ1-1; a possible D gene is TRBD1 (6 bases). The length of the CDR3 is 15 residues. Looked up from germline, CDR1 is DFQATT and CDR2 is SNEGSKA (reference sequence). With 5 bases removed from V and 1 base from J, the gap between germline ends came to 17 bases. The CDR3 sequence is CSAEGSTGTNTEAFF. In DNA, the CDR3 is TGCAGTGCTGAGGGGAGTACAGGGACGAACACTGAAGCTTTCTTT.

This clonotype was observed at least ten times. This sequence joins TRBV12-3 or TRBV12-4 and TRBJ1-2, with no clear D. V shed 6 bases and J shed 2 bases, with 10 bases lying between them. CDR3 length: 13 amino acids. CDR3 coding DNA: TGTGCCAGCAGCGTGATGGGGAACTATGGCTACACCTTC. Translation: CASSVMGNYGYTF.

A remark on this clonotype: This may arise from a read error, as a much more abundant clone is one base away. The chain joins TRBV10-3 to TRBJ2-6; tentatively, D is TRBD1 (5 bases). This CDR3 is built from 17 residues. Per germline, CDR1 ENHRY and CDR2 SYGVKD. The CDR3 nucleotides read TGTGCCATCAGTGAGCAAACAGGTCTCTCTGGGGCCAACGTCCGGACTTTC. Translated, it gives CAISEQTGLSGANVRTF.

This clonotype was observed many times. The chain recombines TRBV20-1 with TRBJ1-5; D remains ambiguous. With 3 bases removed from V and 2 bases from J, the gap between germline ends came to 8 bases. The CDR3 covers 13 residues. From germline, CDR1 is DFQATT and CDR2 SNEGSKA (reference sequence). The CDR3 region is CSASGVGNQPQHF. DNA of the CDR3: TGCAGTGCTAGCGGGGTTGGCAATCAGCCCCAGCATTTT.

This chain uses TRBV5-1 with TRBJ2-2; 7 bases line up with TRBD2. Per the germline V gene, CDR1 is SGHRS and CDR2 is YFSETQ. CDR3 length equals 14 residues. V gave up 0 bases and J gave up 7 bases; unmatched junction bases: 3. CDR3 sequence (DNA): TGCGCCAGCAGCTTGGCTCTAGCGGACGGGGAGCTGTTTTTT. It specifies CASSLALADGELFF.

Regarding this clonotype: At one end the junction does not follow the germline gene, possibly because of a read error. CDR3 sequence (DNA): TGTGCCAGCAGTTATTACAGGGGTGACATTCAGTGCTTC. Amino acid sequence: CASSYYRGDIQCF. The chain links TRBV6-6 to TRBJ2-4, with TRBD1 matching 7 bases. The CDR3 runs 13 residues. CDR1 is MNHNY and CDR2 is SVGAGI in the germline V gene (reference sequence).

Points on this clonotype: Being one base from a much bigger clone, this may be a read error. The CDR3 coding sequence is TGTGTCACCAGCAGAGATTACGAGGGACCCTGGGATGGCTACACCTTC. As protein: CVTSRDYEGPWDGYTF. The chain employs TRBV15 and TRBJ1-2; a weak D match, TRBD1 (5 bases). The CDR3 runs to 16 residues. The V gene's germline CDR1 is LNHNV and CDR2 YYDKDF (reference sequence).

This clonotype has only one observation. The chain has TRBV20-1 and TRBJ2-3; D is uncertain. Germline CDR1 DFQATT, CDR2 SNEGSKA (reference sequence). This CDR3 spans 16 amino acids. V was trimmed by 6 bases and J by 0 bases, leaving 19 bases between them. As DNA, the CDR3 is TGCAGTGCCCTTCCCCCTCTTTGGGGTAGCACAGATACGCAGTATTTT. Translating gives CSALPPLWGSTDTQYF.

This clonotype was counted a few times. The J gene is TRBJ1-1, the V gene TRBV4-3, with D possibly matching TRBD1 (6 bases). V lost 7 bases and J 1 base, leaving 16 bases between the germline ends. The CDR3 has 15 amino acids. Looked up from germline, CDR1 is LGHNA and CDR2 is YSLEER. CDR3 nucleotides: TGCGCCAGCACCCCAGACAGGCGAAGGAACACTGAAGCTTTCTTT. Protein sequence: CASTPDRRRNTEAFF.

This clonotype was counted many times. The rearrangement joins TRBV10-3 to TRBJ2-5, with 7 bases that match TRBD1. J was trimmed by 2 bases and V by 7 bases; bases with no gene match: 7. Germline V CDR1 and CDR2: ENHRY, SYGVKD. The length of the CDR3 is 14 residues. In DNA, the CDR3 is TGTGCCATCAAGCAACAGGGGCCACAAGAGACCCAGTACTTC. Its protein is CAIKQQGPQETQYF.

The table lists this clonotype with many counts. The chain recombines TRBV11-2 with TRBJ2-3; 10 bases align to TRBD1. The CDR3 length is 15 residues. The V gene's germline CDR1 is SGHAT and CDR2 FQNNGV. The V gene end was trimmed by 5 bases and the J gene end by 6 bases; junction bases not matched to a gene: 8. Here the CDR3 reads CASSMTGGETDTQYF. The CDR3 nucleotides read TGTGCCAGCAGCATGACAGGGGGCGAAACGGATACGCAGTATTTT.

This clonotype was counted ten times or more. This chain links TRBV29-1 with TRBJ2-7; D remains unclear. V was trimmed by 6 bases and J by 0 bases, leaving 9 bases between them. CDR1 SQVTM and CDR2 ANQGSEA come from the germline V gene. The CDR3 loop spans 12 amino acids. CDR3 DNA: TGCAGCGTCGGCCTCAGCTCCTACGAGCAGTACTTC. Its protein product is CSVGLSSYEQYF.

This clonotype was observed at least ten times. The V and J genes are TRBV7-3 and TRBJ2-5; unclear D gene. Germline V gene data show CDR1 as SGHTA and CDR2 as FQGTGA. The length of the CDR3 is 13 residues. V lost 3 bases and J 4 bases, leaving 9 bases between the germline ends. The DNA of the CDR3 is TGTGCCAGCAGCTTTGACGCAGGAGAGACCCAGTACTTC. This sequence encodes CASSFDAGETQYF.

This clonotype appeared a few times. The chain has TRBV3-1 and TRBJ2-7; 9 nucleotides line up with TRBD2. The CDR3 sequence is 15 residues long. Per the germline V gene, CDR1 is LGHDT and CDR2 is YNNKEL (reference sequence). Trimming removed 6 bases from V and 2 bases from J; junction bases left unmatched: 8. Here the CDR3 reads CASSQSLAGTYEQYF. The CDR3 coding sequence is TGTGCCAGCAGTCAATCTCTAGCGGGAACCTACGAGCAGTACTTC.

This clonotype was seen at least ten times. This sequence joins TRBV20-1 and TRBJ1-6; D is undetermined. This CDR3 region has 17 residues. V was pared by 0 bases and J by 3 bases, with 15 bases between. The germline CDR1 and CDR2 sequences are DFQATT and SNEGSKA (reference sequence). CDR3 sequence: CSARDYTRINYNSPLHF. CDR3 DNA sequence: TGCAGTGCTAGAGATTATACCAGAATAAACTATAATTCACCCCTCCACTTT.

DNA of the CDR3: TGTGCCAGCAGGGCGGGGGCTTATAGCACAGATACGCAGTATTTT. Amino acids: CASRAGAYSTDTQYF. The V and J genes are TRBV27 and TRBJ2-3, with D possibly being TRBD2 (7 bases). This CDR3 contains 15 residues. V lost 6 bases and J lost 0, with 13 bases in between. CDR1 is MNHEY and CDR2 is SMNVEV in the germline V gene (reference sequence).

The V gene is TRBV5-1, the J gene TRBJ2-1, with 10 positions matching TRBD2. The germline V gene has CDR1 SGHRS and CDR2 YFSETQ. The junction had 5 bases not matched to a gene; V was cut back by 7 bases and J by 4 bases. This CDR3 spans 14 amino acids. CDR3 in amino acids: CASAKAGGYNEQFF. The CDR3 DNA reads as TGCGCCAGCGCCAAAGCGGGAGGGTACAATGAGCAGTTCTTC.